These 10 T cell receptor beta chains were sequenced from one sample in a study of blood T cell repertoires in COVID-19 (TCRdb year 2020). Library preparation employed the immunoSEQ multiplex PCR assay. Sourced from immuneACCESS, this table was stored by TCRdb with only in-frame sequences that have V and J called. A share of the clones is absent; for the studies checked, an unresolved V gene accounts for under half, and the remainder has no known explanation. This sample gives about 110,000 clones in total; about nine tenths of them show up just once. The top ten clones comprise 2.4% of the sample. The sequenced sample consisted of peripheral blood. The receptors originated from a human donor in a cohort sampled during active COVID-19.

The V and J genes are TRBV21-1 and TRBJ2-4; the D call of TRBD2 is as the table states it, not checked on the DNA. TRBV21-1 counts as a pseudogene. The length of the CDR3 is 13 residues. CDR3 in DNA: TGTGCCAGCAGCAAAGGGCCTGAGGAAATTCAGTACTTC. This encodes CASSKGPEEIQYF.

This clone was observed at least ten times. V is TRBV10-3 and J is TRBJ1-2, with D possibly TRBD1 on 5 matching bases. CDR3 length equals 15 residues. The V and J ends lost 3 bases and 4 bases respectively, with 15 bases between them. The germline V gene encodes CDR1 ENHRY and CDR2 SYGVKD. The CDR3 DNA sequence: TGTGCCATCAGTGATGGTGGCAAAGGGGCCTATGGCTACACCTTC. Amino acids: CAISDGGKGAYGYTF.

This rearrangement joins TRBV6-5 to TRBJ1-6; tentative D call: TRBD1 (6 bases). The CDR3 spans 15 residues. Germline CDR1 and CDR2: MNHEY and SVGAGI. Trimming left V 0 bases short and J 5 bases short, with 8 bases between. The CDR3 sequence is CASSYSNRDNSPLHF. CDR3 sequence (DNA): TGTGCCAGCAGTTACTCGAACAGGGATAATTCACCCCTCCACTTT.

The V and J genes are TRBV5-5 and TRBJ1-4, with D unresolved. CDR3 length: 14 residues. Between the trimmed V and J ends, which lost 3 bases and 8 bases, there was a span of 14 bases. CDR1 and CDR2 from the germline V gene are SGHKS and YYEKEE (reference sequence). The CDR3 DNA is TGTGCCAGCAGCTCCACTGAGGCCAAGGAAAAACTGTTTTTT. It yields the protein CASSSTEAKEKLFF.

V gene TRBV19 combines with J gene TRBJ1-1, with a possible D match to TRBD1 (6 bases). The CDR3 spans 14 residues. Trimming shortened V by 6 bases and J by 5 bases, and 16 bases separated the two germline ends. CDR1 LNHDA and CDR2 SQIVND come from the germline V gene (reference sequence). The CDR3 is CASSRQGRGTEAFF. The CDR3 DNA sequence: TGTGCCAGTAGCCGACAAGGGAGGGGGACTGAAGCTTTCTTT.

The rearrangement links TRBV19 to TRBJ2-1; 10 bases fit TRBD2. The CDR3 totals 16 residues. The ends lost 7 bases at V and 2 bases at J; junction bases unmatched: 8. CDR1 LNHDA and CDR2 SQIVND come from the germline V gene (reference sequence). CDR3 DNA: TGTGCCAGTACCAAATCTAGCGGGAGCACCTACAATGAGCAGTTCTTC. Protein: CASTKSSGSTYNEQFF.

V usage is TRBV5-1 and J usage is TRBJ2-5; TRBD2 agrees at 11 bases. This CDR3 is built from 15 residues. The germline gives CDR1 SGHRS, CDR2 YFSETQ. V gave up 0 bases and J gave up 5 bases; unmatched junction bases: 3. This CDR3 is CASSLALAGEETQYF. The CDR3, as DNA: TGCGCCAGCAGCTTGGCACTAGCGGGAGAGGAGACCCAGTACTTC.

The chain employs TRBV5-1 and TRBJ2-2; D might be TRBD1 (7 bases). The CDR3 totals 15 residues. The V gene lost 5 bases and the J gene lost 3 bases, with 14 bases spanning the gap. Germline lookup yields CDR1 SGHRS and CDR2 YFSETQ. CDR3 region: CASRGGQTYTGELFF. CDR3 nucleotide sequence: TGCGCCAGCAGGGGGGGACAGACTTACACCGGGGAGCTGTTTTTT.

The gene calls are TRBV2 and TRBJ2-1; 9 positions match TRBD1. The J segment lost 7 bases and the V segment lost 6 bases, leaving 7 bases of the junction unmatched. The length of the CDR3 is 14 residues. The germline V gene encodes CDR1 SNHLY and CDR2 FYNNEI. The CDR3 spells CASRPGTGMNEQFF. CDR3 nucleotide sequence: TGTGCCAGCAGACCCGGGACAGGGATGAATGAGCAGTTCTTC. Together with reference TRBV2 and TRBJ2-1, the CDR3 gives the full variable domain: EPEVTQTPSHQVTQMGQEVILRCVPISNHLYFYWYRQILGQKVEFLVSFYNNEISEKSEIFDDQFSVERPDGSNFTLKIRSTKLEDSAMYFCASRPGTGMNEQFFGPGTRLTVL.

V usage is TRBV5-8 and J usage is TRBJ2-1; TRBD2 aligns across 7 bases. The CDR3 consists of 19 residues. Trimming cost V 0 bases and J 2 bases; bases outside gene matches: 14. Germline CDR1 is SGHTS and CDR2 is YDEGEE. The CDR3: CASSLELSTGRRTYNEQFF. CDR3 DNA sequence: TGTGCCAGCAGCTTGGAGTTGAGCACCGGGAGGCGGACCTACAATGAGCAGTTCTTC.